This T cell receptor beta chain is from a study of blood T cells in healthy people across ages. Through a sample-barcoded 5' primer and a J-beta primer mix, a second PCR was run for about 6 to 12 cycles. TCRdb processed the 5' RACE reads anew with MiXCR; each CDR3 protein has one entry. This repertoire shows about 1.5 million distinct CDR3 sequences, about 45% found once; its top ten account for roughly 3.7%. This clonotype occurred once. Germline V gene data show CDR1 as PRHDT and CDR2 as FYEKMQ (reference sequence). The CDR3 contains 11 residues. V lost 9 bases to trimming and J lost 2 bases, with 7 bases between them.

This clonotype was obtained from a woman aged 18-29 years in good health. This sequence joins TRBV13 and TRBJ1-2; D remains ambiguous. The sequenced material came from blood. CDR3 DNA: TGTGCCAGAAGCAGGAACTATGGCTACACCTTC. Protein sequence: CARSRNYGYTF.